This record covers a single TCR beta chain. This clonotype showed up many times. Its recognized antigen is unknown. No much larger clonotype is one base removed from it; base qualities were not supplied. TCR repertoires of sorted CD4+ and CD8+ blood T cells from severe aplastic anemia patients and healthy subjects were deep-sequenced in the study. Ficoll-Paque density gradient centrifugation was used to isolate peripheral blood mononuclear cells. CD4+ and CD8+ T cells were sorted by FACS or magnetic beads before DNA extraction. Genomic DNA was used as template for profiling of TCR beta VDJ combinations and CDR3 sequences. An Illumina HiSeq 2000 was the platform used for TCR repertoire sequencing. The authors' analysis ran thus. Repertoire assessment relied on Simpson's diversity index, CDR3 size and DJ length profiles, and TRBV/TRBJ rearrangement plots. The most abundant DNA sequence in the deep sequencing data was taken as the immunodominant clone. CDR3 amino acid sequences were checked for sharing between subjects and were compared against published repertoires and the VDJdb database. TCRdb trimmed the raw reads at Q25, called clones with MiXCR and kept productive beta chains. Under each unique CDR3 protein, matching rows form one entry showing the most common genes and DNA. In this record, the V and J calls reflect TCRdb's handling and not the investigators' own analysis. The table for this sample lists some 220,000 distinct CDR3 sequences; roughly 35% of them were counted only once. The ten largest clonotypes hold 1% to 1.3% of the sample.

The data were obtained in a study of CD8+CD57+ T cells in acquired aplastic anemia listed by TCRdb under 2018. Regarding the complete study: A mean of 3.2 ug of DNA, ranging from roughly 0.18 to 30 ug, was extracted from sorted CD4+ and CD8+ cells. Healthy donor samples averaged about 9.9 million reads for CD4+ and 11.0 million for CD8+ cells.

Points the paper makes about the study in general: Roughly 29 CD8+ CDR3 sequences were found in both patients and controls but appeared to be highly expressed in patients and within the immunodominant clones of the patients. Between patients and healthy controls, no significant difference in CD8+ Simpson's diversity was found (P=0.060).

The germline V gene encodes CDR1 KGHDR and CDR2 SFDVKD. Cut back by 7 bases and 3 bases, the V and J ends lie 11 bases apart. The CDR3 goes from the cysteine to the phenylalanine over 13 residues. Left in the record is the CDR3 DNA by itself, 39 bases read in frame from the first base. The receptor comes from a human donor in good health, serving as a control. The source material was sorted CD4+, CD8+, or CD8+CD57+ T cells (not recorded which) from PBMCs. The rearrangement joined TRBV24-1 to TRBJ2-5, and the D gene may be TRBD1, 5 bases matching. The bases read TGTGCCACCAGGGGCCCAGGGAAAGAGACCCAGTACTTC. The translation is CATRGPGKETQYF.